The present entry profiles one T cell receptor beta chain with its context. Produced via immunoSEQ multiplex PCR; TCRdb's table is partial and in-frame only. This table holds more than 120,000 clones, about 86% found once. This CDR3 has 16 amino acids. V lost 3 bases to trimming and J lost 3 bases, with 17 bases between them. Germline V gene lookup returns CDR1 MNHNS and CDR2 SASEGT. The source of the sample is a study of blood T cell repertoires in COVID-19. This chain links TRBV6-1 with TRBJ1-1, with D tentatively TRBD1 (6 bases). Sequenced material: peripheral blood. The sequence was collected from a woman in her 50s with active or convalescent COVID-19. CDR3 sequence (DNA): TGTGCCAGCAGTGATGGGCCAGGGGATGGGGACACTGAAGCTTTCTTT. It specifies CASSDGPGDGDTEAFF.